This T cell receptor (beta chain) was sequenced in a study of a mutant IDH1 vaccine in newly diagnosed glioma (dated by TCRdb to the early 2020s). Looking at the study overall: Eight vaccinations were administered to patients in weeks 1, 3, 5, 7, 11, 15, 19 and 23, corresponding to visits V03 through V10. Vaccination started 4-6 weeks after radiotherapy alone, or was given together with temozolomide cycles in the groups whose treatment included chemotherapy. The roughly 33 treated patients were around 62% male and around 40% female, with a mean age of roughly 40 years. Before enrollment, patients had received standard therapy of radiotherapy alone, temozolomide alone, or radiochemotherapy with temozolomide; most received the combination. Peripheral blood samples were drawn at six visits, namely V03 (baseline), V05, V07, V10, V12 and V13. Longitudinal TCRB deep sequencing was done for fewer than 30 treated patients, wherever samples were available for exploratory analyses.

Libraries were made using the immunoSEQ multiplex PCR assay. The hsTCRB Kit was used according to the manufacturer's protocol to amplify rearranged TCR beta chain sequences. TCRB libraries were sequenced on an Illumina MiSeq. On the authors' methods: Demultiplexing, trimming and gene mapping were performed with the kit vendor's proprietary platform. TCRdb took this table from immuneACCESS and kept in-frame rearrangements with V and J called. Such tables lack part of the clones; where checked against another copy, unresolved V genes explain under half of the gap, and the rest is unexplained. V and J calls plus clone size are reproduced from that table; the DNA served to infer D and trimming. For this sample there are fewer than 65,000 clones; approximately 80% appear just once. The ten largest clonotypes hold around 5.7% of the sample. According to the study, the label for this sample's time point signals: week 11, during vaccination. A 20-mer mutant IDH1 peptide at 300 micrograms in Montanide made up each vaccine dose, which was injected subcutaneously together with topical imiquimod. The donors had newly diagnosed IDH1-mutant astrocytomas of WHO grade 3 or 4 that showed loss of nuclear ATRX. The samples were drawn from NOA16, a multicentre, single-arm, open-label phase I trial in Germany that tested a mutant IDH1 peptide vaccine in humans for the first time. Genomic DNA for TCRB sequencing was extracted from EDTA blood using the DNeasy Blood and Tissue Kit.

V and J are truncated by 0 bases and 0 bases respectively, leaving an intervening sequence of 17 bases. Per the germline V gene, LGHNA is the CDR1 and YSLEER is the CDR2. The CDR3 covers 18 residues, taking in both the cysteine and the phenylalanine. Only CDR3 DNA is held: 54 bases, read in frame from base 1. Notes on this clone: Its antigen is not yet known. There are no base qualities to consult, and no much larger clone falls within one base.

Results the study describes overall, beyond this receptor: Availability determined which PBMC samples were chosen for TCRB deep sequencing. According to the authors, sample limitations meant that analyses of patient blood samples could not be reproduced. Pseudoprogression appeared unrelated to alterations in the top peripheral T cell clonotypes detected by TCRB sequencing. Vaccine-induced immune responses across multiple MHC alleles were detected in 80% to 95% of patients.

This TCR came from a man between 45 and 60 years old with glioma. Sample: PBMCs, taken from a glioma patient whose treatment included an IDH1 peptide vaccine. The chain uses TRBV4-3 and TRBJ1-1, with the D gene not confidently named. The DNA sequence follows: TGCGCCAGCAGCCAAGATTTGGCAGAACACTTAATGAACACTGAAGCTTTCTTT. It is translated as CASSQDLAEHLMNTEAFF.